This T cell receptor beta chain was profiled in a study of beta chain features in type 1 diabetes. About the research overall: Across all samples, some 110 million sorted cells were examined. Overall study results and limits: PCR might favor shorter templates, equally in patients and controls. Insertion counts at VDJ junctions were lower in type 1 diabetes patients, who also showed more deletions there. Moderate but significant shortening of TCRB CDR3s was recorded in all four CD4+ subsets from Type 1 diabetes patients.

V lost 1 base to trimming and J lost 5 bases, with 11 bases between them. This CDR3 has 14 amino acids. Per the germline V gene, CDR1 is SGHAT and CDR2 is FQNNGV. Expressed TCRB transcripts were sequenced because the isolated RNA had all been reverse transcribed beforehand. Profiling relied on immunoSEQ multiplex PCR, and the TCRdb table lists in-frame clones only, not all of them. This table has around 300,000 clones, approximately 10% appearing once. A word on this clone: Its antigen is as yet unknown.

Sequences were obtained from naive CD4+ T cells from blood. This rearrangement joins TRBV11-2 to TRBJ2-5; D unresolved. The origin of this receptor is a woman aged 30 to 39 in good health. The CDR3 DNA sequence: TGTGCCAGCAGCTTAGGCGGTAGCCGCGAGACCCAGTACTTC. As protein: CASSLGGSRETQYF.